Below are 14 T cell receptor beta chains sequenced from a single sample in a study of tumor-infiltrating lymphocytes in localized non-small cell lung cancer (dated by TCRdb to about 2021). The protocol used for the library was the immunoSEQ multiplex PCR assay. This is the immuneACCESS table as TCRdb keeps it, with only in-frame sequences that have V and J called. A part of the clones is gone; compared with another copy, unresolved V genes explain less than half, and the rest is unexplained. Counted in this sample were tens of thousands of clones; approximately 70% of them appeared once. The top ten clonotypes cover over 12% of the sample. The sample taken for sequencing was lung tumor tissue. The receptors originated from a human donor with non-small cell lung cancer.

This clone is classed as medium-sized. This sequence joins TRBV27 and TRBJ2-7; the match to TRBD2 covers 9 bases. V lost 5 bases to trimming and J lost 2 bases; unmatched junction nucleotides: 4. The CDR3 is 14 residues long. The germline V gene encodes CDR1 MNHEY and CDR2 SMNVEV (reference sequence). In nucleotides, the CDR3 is TGTGCCAGCAGTACCCCTAGCGGGGCCTACGAGCAGTACTTC. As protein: CASSTPSGAYEQYF.

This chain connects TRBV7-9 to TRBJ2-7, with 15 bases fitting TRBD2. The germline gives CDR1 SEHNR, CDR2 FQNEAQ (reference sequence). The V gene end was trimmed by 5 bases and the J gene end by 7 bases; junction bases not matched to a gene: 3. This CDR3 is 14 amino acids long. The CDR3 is CASSPGLAGGEQYF. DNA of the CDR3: TGTGCCAGCAGCCCGGGACTAGCGGGAGGTGAGCAGTACTTC.

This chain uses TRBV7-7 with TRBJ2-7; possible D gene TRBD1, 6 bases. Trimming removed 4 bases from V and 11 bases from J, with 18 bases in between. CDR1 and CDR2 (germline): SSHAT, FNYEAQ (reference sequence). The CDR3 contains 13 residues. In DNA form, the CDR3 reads TGTGCCAGCAGCTCAGGGGCCGAAAGTCGCAAGTACTTC. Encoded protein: CASSSGAESRKYF. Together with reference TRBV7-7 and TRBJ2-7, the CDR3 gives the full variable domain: GAGVSQSPRYKVTKRGQDVTLRCDPISSHATLYWYQQALGQGPEFLTYFNYEAQPDKSGLPSDRFSAERPEGSISTLTIQRTEQRDSAMYRCASSSGAESRKYFGPGTRLTVT.

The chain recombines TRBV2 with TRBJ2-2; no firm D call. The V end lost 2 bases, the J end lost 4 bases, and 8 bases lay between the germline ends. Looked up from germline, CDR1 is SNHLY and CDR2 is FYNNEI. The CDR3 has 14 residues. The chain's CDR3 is CASSESRVTGELFF. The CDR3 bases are TGTGCCAGCAGTGAAAGTCGTGTCACCGGGGAGCTGTTTTTT. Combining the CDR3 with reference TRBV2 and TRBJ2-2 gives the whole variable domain EPEVTQTPSHQVTQMGQEVILRCVPISNHLYFYWYRQILGQKVEFLVSFYNNEISEKSEIFDDQFSVERPDGSNFTLKIRSTKLEDSAMYFCASSESRVTGELFFGEGSRLTVL.

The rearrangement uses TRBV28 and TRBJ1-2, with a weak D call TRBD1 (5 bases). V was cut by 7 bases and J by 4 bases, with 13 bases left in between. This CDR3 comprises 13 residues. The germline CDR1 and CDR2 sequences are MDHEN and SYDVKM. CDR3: CASKRQHLYGYTF. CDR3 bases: TGTGCCAGCAAAAGACAGCACCTCTATGGCTACACCTTC.

The CDR3 region has the DNA TGTGCCAGCAGCAAACTAGCGGGAGAGACCCAGTACTTC. This translates into CASSKLAGETQYF. V and J are TRBV7-9 and TRBJ2-5; 9 nucleotides match TRBD2. The CDR3 has 13 residues. Germline trimming cut 5 bases from V and 4 bases from J; bases unmatched to any gene: 2. Germline V gene data show CDR1 as SEHNR and CDR2 as FQNEAQ (reference sequence).

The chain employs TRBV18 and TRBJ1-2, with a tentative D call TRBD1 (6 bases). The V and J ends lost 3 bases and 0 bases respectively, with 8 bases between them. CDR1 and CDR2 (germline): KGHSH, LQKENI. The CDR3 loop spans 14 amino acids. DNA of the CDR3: TGTGCCAGCTCACCGGACAGATCTAACTATGGCTACACCTTC. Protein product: CASSPDRSNYGYTF.

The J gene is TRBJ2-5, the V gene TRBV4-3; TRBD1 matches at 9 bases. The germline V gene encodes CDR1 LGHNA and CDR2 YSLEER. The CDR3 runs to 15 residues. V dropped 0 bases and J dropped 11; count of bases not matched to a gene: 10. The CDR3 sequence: CASSQEDRGPLEQYF. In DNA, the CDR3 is TGCGCCAGCAGCCAAGAGGACAGGGGACCACTTGAGCAGTACTTC.

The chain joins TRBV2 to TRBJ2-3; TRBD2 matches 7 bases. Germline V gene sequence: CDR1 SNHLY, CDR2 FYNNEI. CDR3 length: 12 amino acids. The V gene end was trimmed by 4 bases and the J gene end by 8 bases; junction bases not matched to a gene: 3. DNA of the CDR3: TGTGCCAGCAGTGTGGGACTAAGTACGCAGTATTTT. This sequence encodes CASSVGLSTQYF.

CDR3 DNA sequence: TGCGCCAGCAGCTTAAACAGGGTCGGAGCTGGAAACACCATATATTTT. It translates to CASSLNRVGAGNTIYF. The gene calls are TRBV5-1 and TRBJ1-3; TRBD1 is a possible D gene (6 bases). The CDR3 has 16 residues. The V gene's germline CDR1 is SGHRS and CDR2 YFSETQ. V lost 2 bases, J lost 2 bases, and 14 bases lay in between.

As DNA, the CDR3 is TGTGCCAGCAGTTCTCTCCGGGGACATGGCTACACCTTC. Protein product: CASSSLRGHGYTF. The chain combines TRBV6-5 with TRBJ1-2, with D possibly matching TRBD1 (5 bases). Germline V gene lookup returns CDR1 MNHEY and CDR2 SVGAGI. The CDR3 covers 13 residues. The V end was cut by 4 bases, the J end by 6 bases, with 12 bases between.

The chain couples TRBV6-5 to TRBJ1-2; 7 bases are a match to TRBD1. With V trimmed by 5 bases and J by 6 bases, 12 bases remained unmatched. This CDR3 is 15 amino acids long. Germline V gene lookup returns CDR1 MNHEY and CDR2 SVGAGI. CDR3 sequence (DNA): TGTGCCAGCAGTCCCAGCGGGACAGCCTGGGATGGCTACACCTTC. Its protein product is CASSPSGTAWDGYTF.

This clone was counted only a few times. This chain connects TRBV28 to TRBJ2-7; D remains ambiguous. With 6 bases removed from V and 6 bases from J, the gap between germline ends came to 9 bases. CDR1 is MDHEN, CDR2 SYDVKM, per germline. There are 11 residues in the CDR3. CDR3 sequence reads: CASSVSSEQYF. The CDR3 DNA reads TGTGCCAGCAGCGTATCGTCCGAGCAGTACTTC.

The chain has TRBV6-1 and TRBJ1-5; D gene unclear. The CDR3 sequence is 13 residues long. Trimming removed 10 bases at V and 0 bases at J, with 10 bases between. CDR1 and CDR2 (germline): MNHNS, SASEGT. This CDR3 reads CATEDYSNQPQHF. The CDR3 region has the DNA TGTGCCACGGAAGACTATAGCAATCAGCCCCAGCATTTT.